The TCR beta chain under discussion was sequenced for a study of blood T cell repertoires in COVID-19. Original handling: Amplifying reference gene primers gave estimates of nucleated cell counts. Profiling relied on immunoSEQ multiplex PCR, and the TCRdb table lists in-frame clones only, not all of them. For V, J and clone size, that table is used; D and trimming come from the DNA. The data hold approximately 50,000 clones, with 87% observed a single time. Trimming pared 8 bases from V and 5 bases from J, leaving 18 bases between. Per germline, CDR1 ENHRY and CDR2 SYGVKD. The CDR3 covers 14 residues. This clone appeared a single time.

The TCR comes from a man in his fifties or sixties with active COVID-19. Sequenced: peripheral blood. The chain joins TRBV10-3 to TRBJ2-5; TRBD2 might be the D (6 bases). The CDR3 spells CAIGGGTSGETQYF. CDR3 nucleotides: TGTGCCATCGGTGGGGGGACGAGCGGGGAGACCCAGTACTTC.